The TCR beta chain under discussion was sequenced for a study of cytomegalovirus exposure and HLA in healthy donors. This clone has only one observation. The V gene lost 6 bases and the J gene lost 6 bases, with 17 bases spanning the gap. CDR3 length equals 15 residues. Looked up from germline, CDR1 is SNHLY and CDR2 is FYNNEI. The PCR was carried out with 60 Vbeta primers and 13 Jbeta primers. TCRdb's table, derived via immunoSEQ multiplex PCR, lists solely in-frame clones and lacks some. The sample carries 150,000 or so clones, approximately 80% recorded once. All donors participated as healthy donors of bone marrow.

Specimen: PBMCs. The TCR sequence derives from a man aged 25-40 years in good health and CMV-seropositive. The V call is TRBV2, the J call TRBJ1-4; tentative D call: TRBD1 (6 bases). The CDR3: CASSAQGMGDEKLFF. The CDR3 DNA reads as TGTGCCAGCAGCGCTCAGGGGATGGGGGATGAAAAACTGTTTTTT.